This entry describes one T cell receptor (beta chain). Its antigen remains unknown. The record originates from a study of T cell responses to AZD1222 COVID-19 vaccine. Study context: Samples with a second dose at about 4 or about 12 weeks were pooled together. Study-level points and caveats: Spike as a whole was targeted by vaccine-associated CD4 TCRs, dominant at 160-218 and 743-854. The donor group comprised mostly white British people and more females; the analysis possibly underestimated clonal diversity.

Sequencing used immunoSEQ multiplex PCR; TCRdb keeps in-frame clones, though not all of them. The table lists roughly 130,000 clones, about 86% of them singletons. The sequence was obtained from an adult in good health. Sequencing used peripheral blood, obtained on day 0 of AZD1222 vaccination.

The CDR3: CATSRGSGTDNEQFF. CDR3 DNA: TGTGCCACCAGCAGAGGTTCCGGGACGGACAATGAGCAGTTCTTC. The chain combines TRBV15 with TRBJ2-1, with D perhaps assigned TRBD1 or TRBD2 (5 bases each). Germline values: CDR1 LNHNV, CDR2 YYDKDF (reference sequence). V was shortened by 1 base and J by 5 bases, with 12 bases between the two germline ends. The CDR3 spans 15 residues.